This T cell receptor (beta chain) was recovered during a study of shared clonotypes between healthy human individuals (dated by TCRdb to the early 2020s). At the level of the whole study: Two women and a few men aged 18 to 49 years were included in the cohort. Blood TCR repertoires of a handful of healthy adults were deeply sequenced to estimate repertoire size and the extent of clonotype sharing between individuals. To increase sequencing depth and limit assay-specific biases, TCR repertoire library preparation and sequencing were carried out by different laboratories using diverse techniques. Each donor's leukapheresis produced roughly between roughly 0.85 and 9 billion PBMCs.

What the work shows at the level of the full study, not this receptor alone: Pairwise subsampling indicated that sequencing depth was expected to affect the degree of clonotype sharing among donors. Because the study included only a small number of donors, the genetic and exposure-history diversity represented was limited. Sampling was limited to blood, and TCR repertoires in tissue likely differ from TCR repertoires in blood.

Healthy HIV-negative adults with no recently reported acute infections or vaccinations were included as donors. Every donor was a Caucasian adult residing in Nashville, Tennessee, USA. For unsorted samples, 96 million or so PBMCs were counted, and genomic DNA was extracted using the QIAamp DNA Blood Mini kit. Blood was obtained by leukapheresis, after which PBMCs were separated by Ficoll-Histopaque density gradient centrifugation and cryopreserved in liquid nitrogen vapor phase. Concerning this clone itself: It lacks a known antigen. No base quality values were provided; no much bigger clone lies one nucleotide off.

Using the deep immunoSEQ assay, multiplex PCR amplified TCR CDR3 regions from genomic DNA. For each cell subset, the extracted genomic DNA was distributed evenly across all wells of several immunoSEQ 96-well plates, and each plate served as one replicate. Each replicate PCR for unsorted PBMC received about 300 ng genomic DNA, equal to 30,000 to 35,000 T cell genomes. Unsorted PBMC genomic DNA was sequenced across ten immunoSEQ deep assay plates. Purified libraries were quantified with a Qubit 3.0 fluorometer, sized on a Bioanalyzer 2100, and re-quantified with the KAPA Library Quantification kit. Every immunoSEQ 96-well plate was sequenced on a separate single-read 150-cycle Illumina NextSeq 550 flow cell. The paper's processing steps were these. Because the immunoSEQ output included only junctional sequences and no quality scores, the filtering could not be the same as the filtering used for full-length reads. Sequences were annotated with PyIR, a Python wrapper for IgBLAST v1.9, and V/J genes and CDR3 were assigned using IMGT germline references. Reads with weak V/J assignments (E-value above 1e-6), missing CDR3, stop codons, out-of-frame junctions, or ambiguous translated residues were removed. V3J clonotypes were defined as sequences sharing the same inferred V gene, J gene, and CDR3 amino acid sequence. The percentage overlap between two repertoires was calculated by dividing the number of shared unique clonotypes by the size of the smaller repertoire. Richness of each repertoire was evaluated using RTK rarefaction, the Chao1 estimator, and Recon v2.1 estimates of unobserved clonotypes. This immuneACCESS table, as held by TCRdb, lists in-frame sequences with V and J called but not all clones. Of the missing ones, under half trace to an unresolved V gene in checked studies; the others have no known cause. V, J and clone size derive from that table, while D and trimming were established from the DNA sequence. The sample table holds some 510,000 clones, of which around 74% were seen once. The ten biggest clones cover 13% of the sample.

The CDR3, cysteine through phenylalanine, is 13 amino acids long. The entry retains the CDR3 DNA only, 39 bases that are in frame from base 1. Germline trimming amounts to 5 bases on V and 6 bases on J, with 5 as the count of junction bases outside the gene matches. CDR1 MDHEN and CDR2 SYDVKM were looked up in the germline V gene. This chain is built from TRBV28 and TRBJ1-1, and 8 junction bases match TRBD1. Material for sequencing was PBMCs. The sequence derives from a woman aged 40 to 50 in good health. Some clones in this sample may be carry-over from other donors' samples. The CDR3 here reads CASSNQGAAEAFF. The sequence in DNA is TGTGCCAGCAGTAACCAGGGGGCCGCTGAAGCTTTCTTT.